This TCR beta chain was recovered during a study of T cell responses to AZD1222 COVID-19 vaccine (TCRdb year 2021). Background for the entire study: TCR sequencing covered roughly 230 trial participants: around 210 given two doses of AZD1222 and about 26 given two doses of MenACWY control vaccine. Trial participants were enrolled into age subgroups of 18-55, 56-69 and 70-plus years, which contained about 150, 27 and 61 TCR-sequenced participants, respectively. Overall results and qualifications from the work: Conclusions about previously exposed vaccinees were limited because only six AZD1222 recipients were SARS-CoV-2 seropositive at baseline. The 56-69-year group was small, and its depth increase did not reach significance, likely because of low power. After two AZD1222 doses, spike-specific TCR breadth and depth were significantly higher than at day 0 and than in MenACWY recipients. Reportedly, almost half of the unique spike-specific TCRs recognized epitopes lying outside the regions that are mutated in the B.1.351 and B.1.1.7 variants. Participants were mostly white British and included more females than males, and it was suggested by the authors that clonal diversity may have been underestimated. Because no day 14 peak-response samples were available, the repertoires could be characterized only after the peak T cell response. The whole spike protein was spanned by vaccine-associated CD4 TCRs, and dominant responses were seen in regions 160-218 and 743-854.

Interpreted using the paper, the time point label stands for: about 28 days (+/-7) after the second vaccine dose. Because spike-specific TCR depth and breadth did not differ between the two schedules, AZD1222 recipients who got a second dose at roughly 4 weeks were pooled with those who got a second dose at roughly 12 weeks. Samples from vaccinated people were obtained from the UK trials COV001 and COV002, which included a single-blind randomized controlled phase 2/3 trial of AZD1222 (ChAdOx1 nCoV-19) in healthy adults. For TCRbeta chain sequencing, PBMC samples from trial participants were taken at day 0 and at day 28 after the second dose. V loses 4 bases of germline sequence and J loses 7 bases, and the interval between the two ends is 13 bases. Sequences LGHDT (CDR1) and YNNKEL (CDR2) are obtained from the germline V gene (reference sequence). The cysteine opens and the phenylalanine closes a CDR3 of 13 amino acids. Only the CDR3 part of the read is kept: 39 bases, read in frame from the first base.

As to this clone: Which antigen it targets is not known. Base-call qualities are not available, and no considerably larger clone is one nucleotide away.

The CDR3 regions of human TCRbeta chains were subjected to immunosequencing. The authors' pipeline ran thus. Repertoire TCRs were checked for matches against a reference library of SARS-CoV-2-specific TCRs that had been generated using the MIRA antigen-specificity platform. Breadth was defined as the fraction of unique TCRs that were SARS-CoV-2-associated, and depth was defined as the fraction of total T cells that were SARS-CoV-2-associated. Using the MIRA data, every spike-specific TCR was mapped to the spike region that the TCR reacted to and assigned to either a CD4 or a CD8 class. Log10-transformed breadth and depth values were compared by one-way ANOVA with Sidak's multiple comparisons tests. TCRdb holds this immuneACCESS table with in-frame rearrangements only. Some clones are missing; in checked studies, unresolved V genes explain under half, and the rest has no known cause. V and J calls and clone size come straight from that table; D and trimming were deduced from the DNA. The sample table contains 80,000 to 100,000 clones; only one count was recorded for 80% to 95% of them. The leading ten clones occupy roughly 11% of the sample.

The chain is assembled from TRBV3-1 (or the pseudogene TRBV3-2) and TRBJ1-1, with TRBD1 tentatively as D gene (6 bases match). This sequence was found in an adult who received the AZD1222 COVID-19 vaccine. The sequences come from peripheral blood, collected 28 days after the second AZD1222 dose. The sequence in DNA is TGTGCCAGCAGCCGGACTCCCAGGGGTGAAGCTTTCTTT. Translated, this is CASSRTPRGEAFF.